This T cell receptor (beta chain) was identified in a study of cytomegalovirus exposure and HLA in healthy donors. About the research overall: From HLA-typed donors, an early data release held about 85 million unique TCRs. In terms of ancestry, the Caucasian-associated cluster contained roughly 80% of the approximately 400 genotyped donors.

A word on this clone: Its antigen is not known.

The primer mix had 60 Vbeta and 13 Jbeta primers. The protocol was immunoSEQ multiplex PCR, while the TCRdb copy is restricted to in-frame clones and leaves out a portion. In the table there are more than 100,000 clones, about 83% of which are singletons. Study outcomes and limitations: Later, an analysis showed that TCR beta chains associated with HLA were more clonally expanded than others that were equally common.

The TCR comes from a woman aged 40 to 50 in good health and CMV-seropositive. Sequencing input: PBMCs.

The CDR3, as DNA: TGTGCCAGCAGCGTGAGGACAGGGGGCGATGAGCAGTTCTTC. This translates into CASSVRTGGDEQFF. The V call is TRBV5-4, the J call TRBJ2-1; 11 positions agree with TRBD1. Germline CDR1 reads SGHNT; CDR2 reads YYREEE (reference sequence). CDR3 length: 14 residues. V shed 4 bases and J 8 bases; nucleotides not matched to a gene: 5.